This entry lists 11 T cell receptor beta chains sequenced from one sample in a study of response to subunit inactivated influenza vaccine. TCRdb passed the RT-PCR reads through MiXCR, listing each CDR3 protein once. The repertoire holds hundreds of thousands of distinct CDR3 sequences, roughly 18% seen once, with approximately 10% in the top ten. Sequencing used PBMCs from blood, obtained more than 4 days after vaccination. These receptors were taken from a man in his fifties or sixties who received an inactivated influenza vaccine.

This rearrangement joins TRBV4-1 to TRBJ1-4; the D is unclear. Germline V lookup: CDR1 MGHRA, CDR2 YSYEKL. The CDR3 length is 15 residues. Trimming stripped 1 base from V and 7 bases from J, with 13 bases between. CDR3 nucleotide sequence: TGCGCCAGCAGCCAAGCTACCGGAGTCGGTGAAAAACTGTTTTTT. Protein: CASSQATGVGEKLFF.

This clonotype has more than one count but fewer than ten. This chain uses TRBV20-1 with TRBJ1-2; a possible D gene is TRBD1 (5 bases). The V gene lost 1 base and the J gene lost 3 bases, with 21 bases spanning the gap. Germline CDR1 and CDR2: DFQATT and SNEGSKA (reference sequence). The length of the CDR3 is 17 residues. The CDR3 loop is CSARALHGGVNDYGYTF. CDR3 sequence (DNA): TGCAGTGCTAGAGCCCTGCATGGGGGTGTAAACGACTATGGCTACACCTTC.

This clonotype appeared a single time. This chain connects TRBV20-1 to TRBJ2-1; D is perhaps TRBD1 (6 bases). The ends were cut back, 5 bases at V and 7 bases at J, with 15 bases in the middle. Germline V gene sequence: CDR1 DFQATT, CDR2 SNEGSKA (reference sequence). The CDR3 covers 13 residues. Written as DNA, the CDR3 is TGCAGTGCTGGGGGCAATCTGAGGAATGAGCAGTTCTTC. This codes for CSAGGNLRNEQFF.

This clonotype was counted many times. The rearrangement joins TRBV21-1 to TRBJ1-1; the tabulated D call, TRBD1, remains unverified against the DNA. TRBV21-1 has pseudogene status. There are 17 residues in the CDR3. The CDR3: CASSPDSGVQANTEAFF. The CDR3 bases are TGTGCCAGCAGTCCGGATTCAGGGGTCCAGGCGAACACTGAAGCTTTCTTT.

J is TRBJ2-1 and V is TRBV6-5; TRBD2 agrees at 7 bases. Germline V gene lookup returns CDR1 MNHEY and CDR2 SVGAGI. The CDR3 consists of 15 residues. J lost 4 bases, V lost 0 bases, and 3 bases had no gene match. CDR3 coding DNA: TGTGCCAGCAGTTACTCGGGACTACTATACAATGAGCAGTTCTTC. Its translation: CASSYSGLLYNEQFF.

The sample holds many counts of this clonotype. This chain uses TRBV28 with TRBJ1-1; TRBD1 aligns across 8 bases. This CDR3 region has 14 residues. Losses at the gene ends were 6 bases for V and 6 bases for J; bases not matched to a gene: 9. From germline, CDR1 is MDHEN and CDR2 SYDVKM. The CDR3 spells CASRFDRGPAEAFF. The CDR3 DNA is TGTGCCAGCAGGTTTGACAGGGGACCGGCTGAAGCTTTCTTT.

The table lists this clonotype with a few counts. The chain couples TRBV29-1 to TRBJ2-1; TRBD2 matches at 11 bases. The germline V gene encodes CDR1 SQVTM and CDR2 ANQGSEA. The V segment lost 3 bases and the J segment 12 bases; nucleotides outside the gene matches: 10. The CDR3 spans 14 residues. Written as DNA, the CDR3 is TGCAGCGTTGAGGCGAAACTAGCGGGAGTGGGGCAGTTCTTC. This sequence encodes CSVEAKLAGVGQFF.

This clonotype was seen only a few times. V and J are TRBV12-3 or TRBV12-4 and TRBJ1-4; no definite D call. This CDR3 comprises 12 residues. V dropped 8 bases and J dropped 7 bases, with 11 bases sitting between them. The CDR3 nucleotides are TGTGCCAGCGGGAGGGAGATTGAAAAACTGTTTTTT. Translation gives CASGREIEKLFF.

The chain has TRBV29-1 and TRBJ2-1, with 7 bases lining up with TRBD2. Germline CDR1 is SQVTM and CDR2 is ANQGSEA. The trim removed 0 bases at V and 8 bases at J, leaving 10 bases unmatched. The CDR3 is 15 amino acids. The CDR3 DNA follows: TGCAGCGTTGAAGATCGCTGGCGGGAGCAGTATGAGCAGTTCTTC. Its protein is CSVEDRWREQYEQFF.

CDR3 protein: CASSYGADRYKLFF. The CDR3 DNA sequence: TGTGCCAGCAGTTACGGGGCTGATCGGTATAAACTGTTTTTT. The V call is TRBV6-2 or TRBV6-3, the J call TRBJ1-4, with D possibly being TRBD1 (5 bases). This CDR3 has 14 residues. Germline V gene sequence: CDR1 MNHEY, CDR2 SVGEGT. V was clipped by 2 bases and J by 11 bases, with 15 bases between them.

There are a few counts of this clonotype. A read error may produce the germline difference seen at one junction end. The chain has TRBV6-4 and TRBJ2-3, with 7 positions matching TRBD2. Germline CDR1 is MRHNA and CDR2 is SNTAGT. The CDR3 loop spans 13 amino acids. CDR3 sequence reads: CASSASGRDTQCF. The CDR3 DNA is TGTGCCAGCAGTGCTTCAGGGAGGGATACGCAGTGTTTT.